This is a list of T cell receptor beta chains from one sample in a study of blood T cell repertoires in COVID-19. Profiled with immunoSEQ multiplex PCR; TCRdb holds only in-frame clones, not every one. The sample includes approximately 280,000 clones, around nine tenths of them seen just once. The sequencing sample was made of PBMCs or T cells enriched from blood (not recorded which). The source of these receptors is a woman in her late teens or twenties who had recovered from COVID-19. Both conserved end residues are part of each CDR3. The D gene is left open where the match is weak. Rows give clone size only sometimes, using once, few, many, or a class for an expanded clone.

TRBJ1-1 TRBV24-1 . . TGTGAGACCGAGGGGGTGAACACTGAAGCTTTCTTT CETEGVNTEAFF
TRBJ2-3 TRBV3-1/TRBV3-2 . . TGTGCCAGCAGCCAAGAACCACAAGATACGCAGTATTTT CASSQEPQDTQYF
TRBJ2-1 TRBV19 few TRBD2 TGTGCCAGTAGTATAGTTGGGAGCGGGGGCACCCAGTTTGTTCGGTTCTTC CASSIVGSGGTQFVRFF
TRBJ1-3 TRBV9 . TRBD1 TGTGCCAGCAGCTTCACACCACAGGGGGCTGGAAACACCATATATTTT CASSFTPQGAGNTIYF
TRBJ2-1 TRBV3-1/TRBV3-2 . TRBD2 TGTGCCAGCAGCCCCCTGGGACTAGCGGGGGTAGATGAGCAGTTCTTC CASSPLGLAGVDEQFF
TRBJ2-3 TRBV7-3 . TRBD2 TGTGCCAGCAGCGCAACTAGCGGGACCACAGATACGCAGTATTTT CASSATSGTTDTQYF
TRBJ1-2 TRBV6-1 . . TGTGCCAGCAGTGAATTATCCAGTCTTTATGGCTACACCTTC CASSELSSLYGYTF
TRBJ1-1 TRBV10-3 once . TGTGCCATCAGTGAGTCGGGCACCATGAACACTGAAGCTTTCTTT CAISESGTMNTEAFF
TRBJ1-2 TRBV10-3 once TRBD1 TGTGCCATCAGTGAGCCGGGACAGGGGCTGAAAGGCTACACCTTC CAISEPGQGLKGYTF
TRBJ2-6 TRBV5-4 . . TGTGCCAGCAGCCCGGGAATTCGCTCTGGGGCCAACGTCCTGACTTTC CASSPGIRSGANVLTF
TRBJ1-2 TRBV4-3 . TRBD1 TGCGCCAGCAGCCGACCGGGACAGGGGAATGGCTACACCTTC CASSRPGQGNGYTF
TRBJ1-6 TRBV30 . . TGTGCCTGGACCCTAGCGGGGACAACCAGGGCACCCCTCCACTTT CAWTLAGTTRAPLHF
TRBJ1-2 TRBV6-2/TRBV6-3 . . TGTGCCAGCAGTTACTCGAAGGACAGCTATGGCTACACCTTC CASSYSKDSYGYTF
TRBJ1-3 TRBV27 . TRBD1 TGTGCCAGCAGTACGGACAGGGGGGCTGGAAACACCATATATTTT CASSTDRGAGNTIYF
TRBJ2-1 TRBV27 . . TGTGCCAGCAGTTTATCTGGCATATCCTACAATGAGCAGTTCTTC CASSLSGISYNEQFF
TRBJ2-2 TRBV7-3 . . TGTGCCAGCAGCTTAACGAGGGCGGGGTCGAACACCGGGGAGCTGTTTTTT CASSLTRAGSNTGELFF
TRBJ2-2 TRBV5-1 . . TGCGCCAGCAGCTTGAGCTGGGGGCGGAACACCGGGGAGCTGTTTTTT CASSLSWGRNTGELFF
TRBJ2-1 TRBV4-1 . TRBD2 TGCGCCAGCAGCCACCCTCTAGCGGGGTCCTGGGATGAGCAGTTCTTC CASSHPLAGSWDEQFF
TRBJ2-3 TRBV24-1 . TRBD1 TGTGCCACCAGCGGATCTGGACAGGGATCGACAGATACGCAGTATTTT CATSGSGQGSTDTQYF
TRBJ1-3 TRBV28 . TRBD1 TGTGCCAGCAGTCCCGCGCTACACCGGGACAGAGATGGAAACACCATATATTTT CASSPALHRDRDGNTIYF
TRBJ2-1 TRBV30 . . TGTGCCTGGACGATGTCACTTTTTAGTGAGCAGTTCTTC CAWTMSLFSEQFF
TRBJ1-2 TRBV5-1 . TRBD1 TGCGCCAGCAGCCTACTCGGACAGGGGGTTCTTAACTATGGCTACACCTTC CASSLLGQGVLNYGYTF
TRBJ2-7 TRBV5-1 once . TGCGCCAGCAGCCGGGGGTACGAGCAGTACTTC CASSRGYEQYF
TRBJ2-7 TRBV5-1 . TRBD2 TGCGCCAGCAGCTGGGGGACTAGTGGGGTCTACGAGCAGTACTTC CASSWGTSGVYEQYF
TRBJ2-3 TRBV30 . TRBD2 TGTGCCTTTTCTAGCGGGGGCACAGATACGCAGTATTTT CAFSSGGTDTQYF
TRBJ2-1 TRBV5-1 . TRBD2 TGCGCCAGCAGCTTGGAGCCTAGCGGGAGCGCTGAGCAGTTCTTC CASSLEPSGSAEQFF
TRBJ2-1 TRBV19 . TRBD2 TGTGCCAGTAATAGCGGGAGTTCTTTCTACAATGAGCAGTTCTTC CASNSGSSFYNEQFF
TRBJ1-5 TRBV27 once . TGTGCCAGCAGACAGGGTTTAGAGCCCCAGCATTTT CASRQGLEPQHF
TRBJ1-1 TRBV2 . . TGTGCCAGCAGTGAGGGCAGGATGCTGGCTTTCTTT CASSEGRMLAFF
TRBJ1-1 TRBV5-1 few . TGCGCCAGCAGCTTGGATCCAGGGGACACTGAAGCTTTCTTT CASSLDPGDTEAFF
TRBJ2-1 TRBV4-3 . TRBD2 TGCGCCAGCAGCCAAGTCGGACTAGCTGGAAATGAGCAGTTCTTC CASSQVGLAGNEQFF
TRBJ2-3 TRBV4-3 few TRBD1 TGCGCCAGCAGCTCCAGGGGGAGCTCGACGAACCCAGATACGCAGTATTTT CASSSRGSSTNPDTQYF
TRBJ1-1 TRBV27 . TRBD1 TGTGCCAGCAGTCTGAGGGGACAGAAGTTTTGGAGCACTGAAGCTTTCTTT CASSLRGQKFWSTEAFF
TRBJ1-2 TRBV7-9 once . TGTGCCAGCAGCCCAGAGGATGGGAACTATGGCTACACCTTC CASSPEDGNYGYTF
TRBJ1-2 TRBV30 . . TGTGCCTGGAGTGTTATAGGGGAGGGCGGCTACACCTTC CAWSVIGEGGYTF
TRBJ2-4 TRBV7-9 . . TGTGCCAGCAGCTTAGGGTCGGGGGTTGCCAAAAACATTCAGTACTTC CASSLGSGVAKNIQYF
TRBJ1-5 TRBV7-2 . . TGTGCCAGCAGCTTAGCGCTAGACAATCAGCCCCAGCATTTT CASSLALDNQPQHF
TRBJ2-5 TRBV7-7 . TRBD2 TGTGCCAGCAGCTCGCTAGAAGCGGGGGACCAAGAGACCCAGTACTTC CASSSLEAGDQETQYF
TRBJ1-2 TRBV5-1 . TRBD1 TGCGCCAGCAGCTTGGGTTTGCCAGGGGGCTATGGCTACACCTTC CASSLGLPGGYGYTF
TRBJ2-7 TRBV3-1/TRBV3-2 few TRBD2 TGTGCCAGCGCCATCCACGAGACTAGCGGGAGGTACGAGCAGTACTTC CASAIHETSGRYEQYF
TRBJ1-1 TRBV19 . . TGTGCCAGTAGTATCGGCACTGAAGCTTTCTTT CASSIGTEAFF
TRBJ2-1 TRBV27 . TRBD1 TGTGCCAGCAGTTTAAGGGGTTTAAGACAGGGGCAGTTCTTC CASSLRGLRQGQFF
TRBJ2-3 TRBV6-1 few . TGTGCCAGCAGTGACAGGGGTACAGATACGCAGTATTTT CASSDRGTDTQYF
TRBJ2-7 TRBV19 . . TGTGCCAGTAGCCTGGACAGATCCTCCTACGAGCAGTACTTC CASSLDRSSYEQYF
TRBJ2-3 TRBV24-1 . TRBD1 TGTGCCACCAGTGATGTCGGGACAGTCGGTACAGATACGCAGTATTTT CATSDVGTVGTDTQYF
TRBJ1-1 TRBV10-3 . TRBD1 TGTGCCATCAGTGACAACAGGGACAGGGGGGGTCCTGAAGCTTTCTTT CAISDNRDRGGPEAFF
TRBJ2-1 TRBV11-2 . TRBD2 TGTGCCAGCAGGGACCTGAAGCGGGGGGGCTATGAGCAGTTCTTC CASRDLKRGGYEQFF
TRBJ2-7 TRBV28 . . TGTGCCAGCAGTTTTGCGAATTACTACGAGCAGTACTTC CASSFANYYEQYF
TRBJ2-7 TRBV19 . . TGTGCCAGTAGTATCGAAGGGGACGAGCAGTACTTC CASSIEGDEQYF